Each of the 28 T cell receptor beta chains below was sequenced from the same sample in a study of blood T cells in healthy people across ages. A J-beta primer mix and a sample-barcoded 5' primer were used in a second PCR of roughly 6 to 12 cycles. One entry per CDR3 protein, called by TCRdb with MiXCR from the 5' RACE reads. The sample lists fewer than 750,000 distinct CDR3 sequences; around 48% were seen once. Sample: blood. The receptors were gathered from a man older than 75 in good health.

The V and J genes are TRBV20-1 and TRBJ2-5; TRBD1 matches 8 bases. The end of the DNA fits TRBJ2-7 better, so the J call may be wrong. Germline CDR1 reads DFQATT; CDR2 reads SNEGSKA (reference sequence). This CDR3 region has 14 residues. The CDR3 DNA sequence: TGCAGTGCTAGATTTCCGGGACAGGCCTACGAGCAGTACTTC. This translates into CSARFPGQAYEQYF.

The DNA for the CDR3 is TGTGCCAGCAGTGAGGGCCCCGATACGCAGTATTTT. It is translated as CASSEGPDTQYF. V usage is TRBV25-1 and J usage is TRBJ2-3; D gene unclear. Germline V gives CDR1 MGHDK, CDR2 SYGVNS. The CDR3 runs to 12 residues. Trimming left V 3 bases short and J 6 bases short, with 7 bases between.

This clonotype has only one observation. Mismatch with germline at one junction end may stem from a read error. The chain recombines TRBV20-1 with TRBJ2-7; D is unresolved. The CDR3 is made up of 12 amino acids. Germline V gene sequence: CDR1 DFQATT, CDR2 SNEGSKA (reference sequence). CDR3 sequence: CSGSPRMYEQYF. CDR3 sequence (DNA): TGTAGTGGAAGCCCCAGGATGTACGAGCAGTACTTC.

Worth noting for this clonotype: A read error may explain this, as a much larger clone is one base away. The chain uses TRBV6-1 and TRBJ2-7, with D maybe TRBD2 (5 bases). The ends were cut back, 10 bases at V and 5 bases at J, with 30 bases in the middle. CDR3 length: 17 amino acids. The germline gives CDR1 MNHNS, CDR2 SASEGT. The CDR3 DNA is TGTGCCAACTCACGCGCGTTCCTCGAAGGGAGTTTGAACGAGCAGTACTTC. Protein: CANSRAFLEGSLNEQYF.

This clonotype was seen a handful of times. J is TRBJ2-3 and V is TRBV7-2; 7 nucleotides agree with TRBD2. The germline CDR1 and CDR2 sequences are SGHTA and FQGNSA. There are 15 residues in the CDR3. The V gene end was trimmed by 1 base and the J gene end by 5 bases; junction bases not matched to a gene: 6. CDR3: CASSLVVGGGDTQYF. CDR3 bases: TGTGCCAGCAGCTTAGTTGTGGGGGGGGGAGATACGCAGTATTTT.

This chain links TRBV3-1 with TRBJ2-7, with TRBD1 identical over 10 bases. This CDR3 spans 15 amino acids. The V segment lost 1 base and the J segment 9 bases; nucleotides outside the gene matches: 9. Germline lookup yields CDR1 LGHDT and CDR2 YNNKEL (reference sequence). CDR3 DNA sequence: TGTGCCAGCAGCCAAGGGACAGGGGGGTTTAAGGTGCAGTACTTC. It encodes CASSQGTGGFKVQYF.

As for this clonotype: Germline is not matched at one junction end, which may reflect a read error. The chain employs TRBV13 and TRBJ2-1; 9 bases agree with TRBD2. Germline V CDR1 and CDR2: PRHDT, FYEKMQ (reference sequence). This CDR3 comprises 15 residues. The CDR3 loop reads CASSLVGTSFNEQFF. The CDR3 DNA reads as TGTGCCAGCAGTTTAGTGGGGACTAGCTTCAATGAGCAGTTCTTC.

On this clonotype: An end of the junction does not agree with germline; a read error may underlie this. J is TRBJ2-3 and V is TRBV20-1; D not certain. The CDR3 contains 15 residues. Germline assignment: CDR1 DFQATT and CDR2 SNEGSKA (reference sequence). As DNA, the CDR3 is TGCAGTGCTAGAGATTTTAGAGCCGGCACAGATACGCGGTATTTT. It is translated as CSARDFRAGTDTRYF.

The CDR3 DNA sequence: TGTGCCAGCAGTGACTCTCAAATTCGCGACTTTCAAGAGACCCAGTACTTC. It yields the protein CASSDSQIRDFQETQYF. J is TRBJ2-5 and V is TRBV6-4, with D uncertain. The CDR3 consists of 17 residues. CDR1 and CDR2 (germline): MRHNA, SNTAGT. Trimming took off 0 bases at V and 2 bases at J, with 16 bases between the two ends.

The DNA for the CDR3 is TGCAGTGCCGCCCAGGCCCAGCGGGGGGGCAATGAGCAGTTCTTC. Its protein is CSAAQAQRGGNEQFF. The chain combines TRBV20-1 with TRBJ2-1, with TRBD2 matching over 10 bases. J lost 6 bases, V lost 6 bases, and 11 bases had no gene match. The CDR3 sequence is 15 residues long. Germline CDR1 is DFQATT and CDR2 is SNEGSKA (reference sequence).

This clonotype was counted only a few times. V usage is TRBV29-1 and J usage is TRBJ2-3; D is perhaps TRBD1 or TRBD2 (7 bases each). V was trimmed by 2 bases and J by 1 base, leaving 16 bases between them. This CDR3 is 16 amino acids long. The germline V gene has CDR1 SQVTM and CDR2 ANQGSEA. The CDR3 DNA is TGCAGCGTTGAATATCAGGGGGGGGACGGCACAGATACGCAGTATTTT. Encoded protein: CSVEYQGGDGTDTQYF.

The chain recombines TRBV15 with TRBJ2-3; 9 bases map to TRBD2. Germline CDR1 reads LNHNV; CDR2 reads YYDKDF (reference sequence). The CDR3 spans 19 residues. The trim removed 0 bases at V and 0 bases at J, leaving 10 bases unmatched. The CDR3 sequence: CATSRDYSGRHGSTDTQYF. The CDR3 DNA is TGTGCCACCAGCAGAGATTACAGCGGGAGGCACGGGAGCACAGATACGCAGTATTTT.

The rearrangement uses TRBV6-1 and TRBJ2-7; 10 bases map to TRBD1. V was clipped by 6 bases and J by 0 bases; unmatched bases: 11. Germline values: CDR1 MNHNS, CDR2 SASEGT. The CDR3 sequence is 17 residues long. The CDR3 protein is CASRLFPGQGSSYEQYF. The CDR3 DNA follows: TGTGCCAGCAGACTGTTCCCGGGACAGGGGAGCTCCTACGAGCAGTACTTC.

Notes on this clonotype: At one end, the junction sequence differs from germline, possibly due to a read error. The J gene is TRBJ2-7, the V gene TRBV12-3 or TRBV12-4; TRBD1 matches 12 bases. The CDR3 sequence is 15 residues long. CDR3 amino acids: CASSPGTGGSHEQYF. The CDR3 nucleotides are TGTGCCAGCAGTCCCGGGACAGGGGGCTCCCACGAGCAGTACTTC.

J is TRBJ1-5 and V is TRBV7-2; 8 bases align to TRBD1. The germline CDR1 and CDR2 sequences are SGHTA and FQGNSA. The CDR3 length is 15 residues. With V trimmed by 0 bases and J by 5 bases, 3 bases remained unmatched. CDR3 bases: TGTGCCAGCAGCTTAGCGCAGGGGGCTTATCAGCCCCAGCATTTT. The encoded protein is CASSLAQGAYQPQHF.

The chain joins TRBV10-3 to TRBJ2-1; D possibly corresponds to TRBD2 (6 bases). The CDR3 totals 11 residues. CDR1 and CDR2 (germline): ENHRY, SYGVKD. V gave up 6 bases and J gave up 8 bases, with 8 bases separating them. In nucleotides, the CDR3 is TGTGCCATCAGGGAGGGGTATGAGCAGTTCTTC. Its translation: CAIREGYEQFF.

The CDR3 DNA reads TGTGCCAGCAGCCAAGGACTCCCCACAGATACGCAGTATTTT. Encoded protein: CASSQGLPTDTQYF. The V call is TRBV3-1, the J call TRBJ2-3; D remains unclear. Trimming removed 1 base at V and 2 bases at J, with 7 bases between. CDR1 is LGHDT, CDR2 YNNKEL, per germline (reference sequence). The CDR3 sequence is 14 residues long.

The chain is built from TRBV20-1 and TRBJ2-3, with D unresolved. This CDR3 has 13 residues. Per germline, CDR1 DFQATT and CDR2 SNEGSKA (reference sequence). V was trimmed by 4 bases and J by 5 bases, leaving 13 bases between them. CDR3 sequence reads: CSAKASPVDTQYF. Here the CDR3 DNA reads TGCAGTGCTAAAGCATCCCCAGTAGATACGCAGTATTTT.

This clonotype was recorded a few times. This chain uses TRBV5-1 with TRBJ2-7; unclear D gene. CDR3 length: 17 amino acids. The germline V and J ends were trimmed by 4 bases and 5 bases, with 25 bases remaining between them. Germline V gene sequence: CDR1 SGHRS, CDR2 YFSETQ. CDR3: CASSRLKVATIGNEQYF. CDR3 nucleotide sequence: TGCGCCAGCAGCCGCCTCAAAGTTGCGACGATCGGTAACGAGCAGTACTTC. The variable domain in full, completed from reference TRBV5-1 and TRBJ2-7, reads KAGVTQTPRYLIKTRGQQVTLSCSPISGHRSVSWYQQTPGQGLQFLFEYFSETQRNKGNFPGRFSGRQFSNSRSEMNVSTLELGDSALYLCASSRLKVATIGNEQYFGPGTRLTVT.

V and J are TRBV7-9 and TRBJ2-2, with D possibly matching TRBD2 (5 bases). The CDR3 is 13 amino acids. V was pared by 5 bases and J by 6 bases, with 10 bases between. CDR1 is SEHNR, CDR2 FQNEAQ, per germline (reference sequence). CDR3 region: CASSLSEAGELFF. CDR3 nucleotide sequence: TGTGCCAGCAGCCTATCGGAGGCCGGGGAGCTGTTTTTT.

The CDR3 region is CASSDRYQETQYF. The CDR3 DNA reads as TGTGCCAGCAGTGACAGGTACCAAGAGACCCAGTACTTC. V usage is TRBV25-1 and J usage is TRBJ2-5; no firm D call. Trimming took 3 bases from V and 0 from J, leaving 5 bases between them. This CDR3 is built from 13 residues. Germline V CDR1 and CDR2: MGHDK, SYGVNS.

There are a few counts of this clonotype. V usage is TRBV7-2 and J usage is TRBJ2-7; D possibly corresponds to TRBD1 (6 bases). V was shortened by 4 bases and J by 6 bases, with 16 bases between the two germline ends. The CDR3 contains 14 residues. CDR1 SGHTA and CDR2 FQGNSA come from the germline V gene. The CDR3 DNA is TGTGCCAGCAGCTACCAGCAGGGGTATAGCGAGCAGTACTTC. Its translation: CASSYQQGYSEQYF. Combining the CDR3 with reference TRBV7-2 and TRBJ2-7 gives the whole variable domain GAGVSQSPSNKVTEKGKDVELRCDPISGHTALYWYRQSLGQGLEFLIYFQGNSAPDKSGLPSDRFSAERTGGSVSTLTIQRTQQEDSAVYLCASSYQQGYSEQYFGPGTRLTVT.

The genes are TRBV2 and TRBJ2-5; D assignment may be TRBD1 or TRBD2 (5 bases each). CDR3 size: 12 residues. Trimming pared 10 bases from V and 5 bases from J, leaving 14 bases between. Germline CDR1 is SNHLY and CDR2 is FYNNEI. CDR3 nucleotide sequence: TGTGCCACCCGAGAGGGGCGGGAGACCCAGTACTTC. Amino acid sequence: CATREGRETQYF.

The sample holds many counts of this clonotype. V and J are TRBV20-1 and TRBJ2-6; possibly TRBD2 for D (5 bases). The CDR3 runs 13 residues. CDR1 DFQATT and CDR2 SNEGSKA come from the germline V gene (reference sequence). The CDR3, as DNA: TGCAGCGCCCGGGACTCTGGGGCCAACGTCCTGACTTTC. This sequence encodes CSARDSGANVLTF.

This clonotype was recorded at least ten times. The V and J genes are TRBV6-5 and TRBJ1-1; D is perhaps TRBD1 (5 bases). This CDR3 is built from 14 residues. Germline lookup yields CDR1 MNHEY and CDR2 SVGAGI. The V gene lost 2 bases and the J gene lost 3 bases, with 10 bases spanning the gap. The CDR3 DNA is TGTGCCAGCAGTTACGTCGGGGCATACACTGAAGCTTTCTTT. Protein sequence: CASSYVGAYTEAFF.

The sample holds a few counts of this clonotype. The chain joins TRBV4-2 to TRBJ2-1; D remains ambiguous. With 0 bases removed from V and 2 bases from J, the gap between germline ends came to 8 bases. This CDR3 is built from 15 residues. Looked up from germline, CDR1 is LGHNA and CDR2 is YNFKEQ. The CDR3 region has the DNA TGTGCCAGCAGCCAAGACAACCAGCCCTACAATGAGCAGTTCTTC. It codes for CASSQDNQPYNEQFF.

This chain connects TRBV28 to TRBJ2-5; D ambiguous. V was shortened by 4 bases and J by 2 bases, with 14 bases between the two germline ends. Germline loops: CDR1 MDHEN, CDR2 SYDVKM. CDR3 size: 15 residues. In DNA, the CDR3 is TGTGCCAGCAGTTCTAACAGTGATCTACAAGAGACCCAGTACTTC. Its protein product is CASSSNSDLQETQYF.

This chain connects TRBV5-1 to TRBJ2-7; maybe TRBD2 (5 bases). The J call may be faulty, since TRBJ2-5 better matches the DNA end. The germline gives CDR1 SGHRS, CDR2 YFSETQ. The CDR3 is 14 residues long. This CDR3 reads CASSGVNRGETQYF. In DNA, the CDR3 is TGCGCCAGCAGCGGCGTCAATAGAGGGGAGACCCAGTACTTC.